These T cell receptor beta chains were read from a single sample in a study of T cells in Graves' hyperthyroidism and ophthalmopathy. TCRdb used MiXCR to reprocess the multiplex PCR reads, holding one entry per CDR3 protein. Here the sample spans around 500,000 distinct CDR3 sequences, 12% to 15% being singletons. Material for sequencing was blood. These receptor sequences come from a woman in her thirties or forties with Graves' hyperthyroidism. The CDR3 runs from the conserved cysteine through the conserved F or W. D genes are given only for firm matches. The size field is filled for only some rows; it gives once, few, many or a size class.

abundance	j_gene	v_gene	d_gene	CDR3aa	CDR3nt
-	TRBJ2-3	TRBV4-1	TRBD1	CASSHGTVDTQYF	TGCGCCAGCAGCCACGGGACAGTAGATACGCAGTATTTT
-	TRBJ2-2	TRBV2	-	CASSDNLIEGGNTGELFF	TGTGCCAGCAGTGATAATTTGATTGAAGGAGGGAACACCGGGGAGCTGTTTTTT
many	TRBJ1-1	TRBV2	-	CAREGDPNTEAFF	TGTGCCAGGGAGGGGGACCCGAACACTGAAGCTTTCTTT
-	TRBJ2-5	TRBV9	-	CASSVAGVAETQYF	TGTGCCAGCAGCGTAGCTGGAGTAGCAGAGACCCAGTACTTC
many	TRBJ2-3	TRBV20-1	TRBD2	CSAIAGGADTQYF	TGCAGTGCTATAGCGGGAGGTGCAGATACGCAGTATTTT
many	TRBJ2-7	TRBV20-1	TRBD2	CSAEPNPGTTAYEQYF	TGCAGTGCGGAGCCTAACCCCGGGACTACCGCCTACGAGCAGTACTTC
few	TRBJ1-4	TRBV9	TRBD1	CASSDPGGGGEKLFF	TGTGCCAGCAGCGATCCAGGGGGGGGAGGTGAAAAACTGTTTTTT
many	TRBJ2-2	TRBV27	-	CASSFTSITGELFF	TGTGCCAGCAGTTTCACCTCTATCACCGGGGAGCTGTTTTTT
many	TRBJ2-7	TRBV30	TRBD2	CAWTRSSGIYEQYF	TGTGCCTGGACAAGGTCTAGCGGTATCTACGAGCAGTACTTC
many	TRBJ1-1	TRBV2	-	CASSDEGRYTEAFF	TGTGCCAGCAGTGATGAGGGGCGGTACACTGAAGCTTTCTTT
many	TRBJ2-3	TRBV29-1	-	CSALDPLRGTDTQYF	TGCAGCGCCCTGGACCCGCTCCGGGGCACAGATACGCAGTATTTT
-	TRBJ2-3	TRBV5-6	TRBD2	CASSHRWRAGNTDTQYF	TGTGCCAGCAGCCACCGGTGGCGAGCGGGAAACACAGATACGCAGTATTTT
-	TRBJ2-1	TRBV20-1	TRBD2	CSADPPAGGPPQFF	TGCAGTGCCGACCCGCCGGCGGGAGGGCCCCCGCAGTTCTTC
many	TRBJ1-2	TRBV28	-	CASRIPTGNGYTF	TGTGCCAGCAGGATACCCACCGGCAATGGCTACACCTTC
many	TRBJ2-7	TRBV6-2/TRBV6-3	TRBD2	CASSSTSGSPQIPYEQYF	TGTGCCAGCAGTTCTACTAGCGGGAGCCCCCAGATACCCTACGAGCAGTACTTC
-	TRBJ2-2	TRBV6-1	TRBD1	CASRKDRANTGELFF	TGTGCCAGCCGCAAGGACAGGGCTAACACCGGGGAGCTGTTTTTT
-	TRBJ2-6	TRBV7-8	-	CASSLEAFRQAGANVLTF	TGTGCCAGCAGCTTAGAGGCGTTTCGGCAGGCTGGGGCCAACGTCCTGACTTTC
-	TRBJ1-1	TRBV19	TRBD1	CASSTGQGNAEAFF	TGTGCCAGTAGTACGGGACAGGGAAACGCTGAAGCTTTCTTT
many	TRBJ2-7	TRBV27	-	CASSWSGIHEQYF	TGTGCCAGCAGTTGGAGCGGAATCCACGAGCAGTACTTC
many	TRBJ2-7	TRBV7-9	-	CASSETGGSYEQYF	TGTGCCAGCAGCGAGACTGGGGGCTCCTACGAGCAGTACTTC
-	TRBJ1-1	TRBV10-3	-	CAISGGMNTEAFF	TGTGCCATCAGTGGGGGTATGAACACTGAAGCTTTCTTT
many	TRBJ1-5	TRBV12-3/TRBV12-4	-	CASSFGQNQPQHF	TGTGCCAGCAGTTTCGGCCAGAATCAGCCCCAGCATTTT
many	TRBJ1-2	TRBV12-3/TRBV12-4	-	CASRGIPEGSGYTF	TGTGCCAGCAGGGGGATCCCTGAAGGGTCGGGCTACACCTTC
few	TRBJ1-2	TRBV4-1	-	CASSQGGMTDRYGYTF	TGCGCCAGCAGCCAAGGTGGTATGACAGACCGCTATGGCTACACCTTC
few	TRBJ1-5	TRBV24-1	-	CATSPSGGQPQHF	TGTGCCACCAGTCCCTCGGGGGGGCAGCCCCAGCATTTT
-	TRBJ2-1	TRBV28	TRBD2	CASSWGLAGVINEQFF	TGTGCCAGCAGTTGGGGACTAGCGGGAGTCATCAATGAGCAGTTCTTC
many	TRBJ2-7	TRBV13	TRBD2	CASSSRASGRAYEQYF	TGTGCCAGCAGCTCCAGGGCTAGCGGGAGGGCCTACGAGCAGTACTTC
many	TRBJ1-1	TRBV5-5	-	CASSLVGLGTEAFF	TGTGCCAGCAGCTTGGTGGGTCTTGGCACTGAAGCTTTCTTT
many	TRBJ1-1	TRBV2	-	CASSDLDGKNTEAFF	TGTGCCAGCAGTGATTTAGACGGGAAGAACACTGAAGCTTTCTTT
many	TRBJ1-1	TRBV29-1	-	CSVVGGKANTEAFF	TGCAGCGTTGTGGGGGGGAAGGCGAACACTGAAGCTTTCTTT
many	TRBJ2-3	TRBV5-1	TRBD1	CASSVGQGASTDTQYF	TGCGCCAGCAGCGTGGGACAGGGGGCTAGCACAGATACGCAGTATTTT
many	TRBJ2-3	TRBV12-3/TRBV12-4	-	CASTQALGNPDTQYF	TGTGCCAGCACCCAGGCCCTTGGAAATCCAGATACGCAGTATTTT
many	TRBJ2-1	TRBV20-1	-	CSALGLSYNEQFF	TGCAGTGCGTTGGGACTCTCCTACAATGAGCAGTTCTTC
-	TRBJ1-1	TRBV19	-	CASSIIGNTEAFF	TGTGCCAGTAGTATCATCGGAAATACTGAAGCTTTCTTT
many	TRBJ2-1	TRBV7-3	-	CASSRDQSNNEQFF	TGTGCCAGCAGCCGGGACCAATCTAACAATGAGCAGTTCTTC
few	TRBJ2-1	TRBV15	TRBD2	CATSREATSGYNEQFF	TGTGCCACCAGCAGAGAAGCGACTAGCGGATACAATGAGCAGTTCTTC
-	TRBJ2-1	TRBV2	-	CASSVGASPYNEQFF	TGTGCCAGCAGTGTGGGGGCGAGCCCCTACAATGAGCAGTTCTTC
many	TRBJ2-1	TRBV4-1	TRBD2	CASSLAGLAAIYNEQFF	TGCGCCAGCAGCCTAGCAGGACTAGCGGCAATATACAATGAGCAGTTCTTC
many	TRBJ2-7	TRBV2	-	CASKAGAYEQYF	TGTGCCAGCAAGGCAGGAGCCTACGAGCAGTACTTC
many	TRBJ2-5	TRBV7-2	TRBD1	CASSLSSTGGQETQYF	TGTGCCAGCAGCTTATCCTCGACAGGGGGGCAAGAGACCCAGTACTTC